This is a list of T cell receptor beta chains from one sample in a study of blood T cells in healthy people across ages. TCRdb re-analysed the 5' RACE reads in MiXCR, keeping a single row per CDR3 protein. The repertoire has about 700,000 distinct CDR3 sequences, roughly 32% of them found once; the top ten carry 15% to 17%. Specimen: blood. All receptors come from a woman older than 75 in good health. Both conserved end residues are part of each CDR3. Each record gives: CDR3 DNA, CDR3 protein, clone size, D gene, V gene, J gene. The D gene is left open where the match is weak. Clone size is not always given. Where it is, it says once, few, many or a class for expanded clones.

TGTGCCAGCAGCCCCACAGGCGCCCTCCGCGCGGACTACACCTTC	CASSPTGALRADYTF	once	NA	TRBV4-2	TRBJ1-2
TGCAGCGTTGATAGGCAGGGCAGCTGGAACACTGAAGCTTTCTTT	CSVDRQGSWNTEAFF	few	NA	TRBV29-1	TRBJ1-1
TGCAGTGCTAGAGACCCCGGGAGTGGGGCTCAGCCCCAGCATTTT	CSARDPGSGAQPQHF	few	NA	TRBV20-1	TRBJ1-5
TGCAGTGCTAGGGGGACAGGGGCGAATGAAGCTTTCTTT	CSARGTGANEAFF	NA	TRBD1	TRBV20-1	TRBJ1-1
TGTGCCAGCAGCCCCCTGAGAAGGTACAATGAGCAGTACTTC	CASSPLRRYNEQYF	NA	NA	TRBV9	TRBJ2-7
TGCAGCGTTAGGGTGGGGGCGGGTGAGCAGTTCTTC	CSVRVGAGEQFF	NA	NA	TRBV29-1	TRBJ2-1
TGCAGTGCTAGGGCACAGGGGGTCTTTGGCTACACCTTC	CSARAQGVFGYTF	many	TRBD1	TRBV20-1	TRBJ1-2
TGTGCCAGCAGCTTAGTACAGGAACGCGAGCAGTACTTC	CASSLVQEREQYF	NA	NA	TRBV7-2	TRBJ2-7
TGTGCCAGCAGTGACCCGGGGCAGGGGAGTAATGAGCAGTTCTTC	CASSDPGQGSNEQFF	many	NA	TRBV12-3/TRBV12-4	TRBJ2-1
TGTGCCTGGAGTCAAAAGGGGGGTGACAATGAGCAGTTCTTC	CAWSQKGGDNEQFF	many	NA	TRBV30	TRBJ2-1
TGTGCCAGCAGCTTAGGTACTAGCGGGGTGTTCACAGATACGCAGTATTTT	CASSLGTSGVFTDTQYF	many	TRBD2	TRBV7-6	TRBJ2-3
TGTGCCAGCAGCGTAGTCTCCAGCTATGGCTACACCTTC	CASSVVSSYGYTF	few	NA	TRBV9	TRBJ1-2
TGTGCCAATAGTACCCTGGGTCCCCGGTGGGAGGAGCAGTTCTTC	CANSTLGPRWEEQFF	NA	NA	TRBV19	TRBJ2-1
TGTGCCAGCGGGAGGGGGCGCAGTAATCGGCCCCAGCATTTT	CASGRGRSNRPQHF	NA	TRBD1	TRBV2	TRBJ1-5
TGTGCCAGCAGTGATCCGAACACTGAAGCTTTCTTT	CASSDPNTEAFF	many	NA	TRBV2	TRBJ1-1
TGTGCCACCAGCAGGGCGGGGTCGAAGGGGGTTGGAGATACGCAGTATTTT	CATSRAGSKGVGDTQYF	many	NA	TRBV15	TRBJ2-3
TGTGCCAGCAGCCCTGGACTGATGCCCTACGAGCAGTACTTC	CASSPGLMPYEQYF	NA	NA	TRBV7-3	TRBJ2-7
TGCAGTGCTAGCTCCGACAGGGTCTCCTACAATGAGCAGTTCTTC	CSASSDRVSYNEQFF	NA	TRBD1	TRBV20-1	TRBJ2-1
TGTGCCAGCACTCTGGCGGGGCTTGGCTACGAGCAGTACTTC	CASTLAGLGYEQYF	NA	NA	TRBV28	TRBJ2-7
TGTGCCAACAGTGAGGGACTGGCCCTAGACGAGCAGTACTTC	CANSEGLALDEQYF	NA	NA	TRBV6-6	TRBJ2-7
TGCGCCAGCAGCGAGGACAGAGATAGCTTTCTGCGGCTGGAGCAGTACTTC	CASSEDRDSFLRLEQYF	NA	NA	TRBV5-1	TRBJ2-5
TGCGCCAGCAGCCAGGTAGCGGGGGCCGAGCAGTTCTTC	CASSQVAGAEQFF	many	TRBD2	TRBV4-1	TRBJ2-1
TGCAGTGCTAGTCCTTTCAGCGGGGGGGCCACCTACGAGCAGTACTTC	CSASPFSGGATYEQYF	many	TRBD2	TRBV20-1	TRBJ2-7
TGTGCCAGCAGCTTAGACGGGTCGCTTAACTCCTACGAGCAGTACTTC	CASSLDGSLNSYEQYF	NA	NA	TRBV7-2	TRBJ2-7
TGCGCCAGCAGCTTCCAGGGCCGAGATACGCAGTATTTT	CASSFQGRDTQYF	many	NA	TRBV5-1	TRBJ2-3
TGTGCCAGCAGTTTGGGAGGGGTGGCTGAAGCTTTCTTT	CASSLGGVAEAFF	many	NA	TRBV12-3/TRBV12-4	TRBJ1-1
TGTGCCAGCAGCGTAGATCTGGGGACCGGGGAGCTGTTTTTT	CASSVDLGTGELFF	few	NA	TRBV9	TRBJ2-2
TGTGCCAGCGGAGGACAGGGTTGGGGCGAGCAGTTCTTC	CASGGQGWGEQFF	many	TRBD1	TRBV27	TRBJ2-1